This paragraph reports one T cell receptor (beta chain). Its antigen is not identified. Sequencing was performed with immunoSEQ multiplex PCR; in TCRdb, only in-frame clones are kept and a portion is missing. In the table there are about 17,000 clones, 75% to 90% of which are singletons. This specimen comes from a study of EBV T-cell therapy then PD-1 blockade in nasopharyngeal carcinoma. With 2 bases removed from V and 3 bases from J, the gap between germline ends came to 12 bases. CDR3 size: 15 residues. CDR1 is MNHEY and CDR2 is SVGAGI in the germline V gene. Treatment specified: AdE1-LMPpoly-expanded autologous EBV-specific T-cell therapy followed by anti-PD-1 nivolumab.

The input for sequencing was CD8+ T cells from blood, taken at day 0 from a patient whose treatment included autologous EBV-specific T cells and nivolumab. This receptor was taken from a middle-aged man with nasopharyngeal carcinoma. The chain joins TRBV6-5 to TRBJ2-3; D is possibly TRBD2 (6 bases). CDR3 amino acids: CASSYVRTKTDTQYF. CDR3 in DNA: TGTGCCAGCAGTTACGTCCGGACTAAGACAGATACGCAGTATTTT.